This TCR beta chain was sequenced for a study of T cells in localized non-small cell lung cancer (TCRdb year 2020). Regarding the research as a whole: Comparing tumors with uninvolved tumor-adjacent lungs, the study looked at the T cell repertoires of 200 to 250 patients with early-stage NSCLC. NSCLC patients had a mean age of approximately 72 years, and around 140 were male and 85 to 110 female. The cohort was made up of around 250 treatment-naive NSCLC patients whose localized lung tumors had been resected.

Details on this clone: This receptor's antigen is unknown. Qualities for individual bases were not recorded, and no much larger clone is one base off.

At diagnosis, peripheral blood, uninvolved tumor-adjacent lung and tumor were collected and were preserved as a mix of fresh-frozen and FFPE material. Blood samples were analyzed as peripheral blood mononuclear cells for TCR repertoire profiling. The germline V end is reduced by 4 bases and the J end by 3 bases; junction bases left unmatched: 8. The cysteine opens and the phenylalanine closes a CDR3 of 15 amino acids. Only the CDR3 part of the read is kept: 45 bases, read in frame from the first base. CDR1 and CDR2 (MGHRA, YSYEKL) derive from the germline V gene. The study at large found these results: Of the top 100 tumor clones, a median of approximately 60 were detected in paired uninvolved adjacent lung; roughly 29 were also among that lung's top 100. Multi-region tumor sequencing was not performed, so intratumor heterogeneity could not be excluded. Longer overall survival was associated with higher blood T cell density, whereas shorter survival was associated with higher adjacent-lung clonality. Uninvolved tumor-adjacent lung showed the highest T cell clonality, higher than tumor, which suggests more focused antigenic responses in the uninvolved tumor-adjacent lung. Because the study design was exploratory, TCR variables were selected using unadjusted p-values without false-discovery rate correction.

TCR beta CDR3 regions were sequenced from DNA using the immunoSEQ Assay. Per the source publication's procedure: To compute T cell density, TCR beta template counts were normalized to usable DNA, which was estimated by amplifying housekeeping genes. Richness was estimated using the preseqR package, with extrapolation to 400,000 templates for PBMC samples and to 120,000 templates for tissue samples. Clonality was defined by subtracting Pielou's evenness from one. Differential abundance testing on productive amino-acid clonotypes, with a minimum total count of 5 and an alpha of 0.1, was used to identify tissue-enriched TCRs. The Jaccard Index and the Morisita Overlap Index were used to measure how much the repertoires overlapped between compartments. TCR beta CDR3s were clustered by GLIPH together with public tetramer-defined viral CDR3s, and at least three viral sequences plus V-gene enrichment were required for viral motifs. TCRdb stores this immuneACCESS table with in-frame sequences only. Part of the clones is absent; in the studies checked, under half of the shortfall reflects unresolved V genes, and no reason is known for the rest. The V and J calls and clone size were taken over from that table, and D and trimming were inferred from the DNA. The sample profile shows 30,000 or so clones; 87% of them were found once. In total, the top ten clones hold roughly 7.3% of the sample.

The receptor's source is a male donor at least 60 years old with stage I lung adenocarcinoma. The source material was peripheral blood, sampled before any cancer treatment. The sequence is built from TRBV4-1 and TRBJ1-2, and TRBD1 aligns with 7 junction nucleotides. The nucleotide sequence reads TGCGCCAGCAGCCTACAGGGGCCCTGGGACTATGGCTACACCTTC. It is translated as CASSLQGPWDYGYTF.